The sequence of this T cell receptor (beta chain) was determined in a study of shared clonotypes between healthy human individuals (dated by TCRdb to 2018 to 2021). Some background on the complete study: A few men and a couple of women, aged 18 to 49 years, made up the cohort. For each donor, three plates each were used for CD4 naive and CD4 memory, two plates were used for CD8 naive, and one plate was used for CD8 memory. To estimate repertoire size and how much clonotype sharing occurs between individuals, the study deeply sequenced the blood TCR repertoires of 4 to 6 healthy adults. Libraries were prepared and TCR repertoires were sequenced by different laboratories using diverse techniques, in order to increase sequencing depth and limit assay-specific biases. Each donor's leukapheresis produced roughly between roughly 0.85 and 10 billion PBMCs.

CD8 naive samples were CD45RO-negative cells positively selected for CCR7, giving a CD45RA+CCR7+ population that excluded TemRA cells. Donors were healthy HIV-negative adults with no recently reported acute infections or vaccinations. Only Caucasian adults living in Nashville, Tennessee, USA were represented among the donors. Blood was obtained by leukapheresis, after which PBMCs were separated by Ficoll-Histopaque density gradient centrifugation and cryopreserved in liquid nitrogen vapor phase. Purity and quantity of every magnetically sorted T cell population were checked by analytical flow cytometry. Each sorted fraction had its genomic DNA isolated and then quantified by UV absorbance on a Nanodrop 2000c. The CDR3 goes from the cysteine to the phenylalanine over 14 residues. This entry keeps only the CDR3 DNA: 42 bases, framed from base 1. CDR1 and CDR2 are read off the germline V gene as SGDLS and YYNGEE. V lost 3 bases and J lost 2 bases, and the count of bases not matched to a germline gene is 3.

Using the deep immunoSEQ assay, TCR CDR3 regions were amplified from genomic DNA by multiplex PCR. Genomic DNA extracted from each cell subset was distributed evenly over all wells of several immunoSEQ 96-well plates, and each plate served as one replicate. Each replicate PCR for sorted subsets received roughly 0.2 ug genomic DNA, equal to about 29,000 T cell genomes. Purified libraries were measured with a Qubit 3.0 fluorometer, size-checked on a Bioanalyzer 2100, and measured again with the KAPA Library Quantification kit. Every immunoSEQ 96-well plate was sequenced on a separate single-read 150-cycle Illumina NextSeq 550 flow cell. As for the authors' bioinformatics: Because only junctional sequences without quality scores were contained in the immunoSEQ output, filtering matching that applied to full-length reads could not be performed. Sequences were annotated with PyIR, a Python wrapper for IgBLAST v1.9, and V/J genes and CDR3 were assigned using IMGT germline references. Reads were filtered out if the reads had weak V/J assignments (E-value above 1e-6), no CDR3, stop codons, out-of-frame junctions, or ambiguous translated residues. V3J clonotypes were defined as sequences sharing the same inferred V gene, J gene, and CDR3 amino acid sequence. To compute the percentage overlap between repertoires, the number of shared unique clonotypes was divided by the size of the smaller repertoire. Three approaches were used to assess repertoire richness: RTK rarefaction, the Chao1 estimator, and Recon v2.1 estimates of unobserved clonotypes. Generation probabilities were computed with OLGA for all TCRbeta clonotypes obtained by the gDNA method from several donors. The table comes from immuneACCESS by way of TCRdb, which keeps in-frame sequences with V and J called. Part of the clones is missing from these tables; in studies checked, under half for an unresolved V gene and the rest for unknown reasons. The V and J calls and clone size were taken over from that table, and D and trimming were inferred from the DNA. Present in this sample are about 2.1 million clones, around 95% of which were seen just once. Roughly 1.7% of the sample lies in the top ten.

The sample holds a few counts of this clone. Its specific antigen is unknown. Base quality data are lacking; no much larger clone is found one base away. Broader findings and caveats from the paper: Estimated clonotype richness was generally larger for naive than for memory subsets. Higher generation probabilities were observed for clonotypes shared by all four sorted-subset donors than for non-shared clonotypes. About 5% of naive CD4, 3.5% of naive CD8, 2.3% of memory CD4, and 0.35% to 0.5% of memory CD8 clonotypes were shared across a few donors. Sampling was limited to blood, and TCR repertoires in tissue likely differ from TCR repertoires in blood. The genetic and exposure-history diversity represented was limited by the small number of donors. Based on pairwise subsampling, the degree of clonotype sharing among donors was expected to be affected by sequencing depth. Rarefaction of sorted-subset datasets indicated incomplete sequencing despite the large sequencing depth.

Here the chain combines TRBV9 and TRBJ2-5; TRBD1 lines up with 8 middle nucleotides. The receptor was derived from a man aged 18 to 35 in good health. Some clones in this sample may be carry-over from other donors' samples. What was sequenced was naive CD8+ T cells from PBMCs. What this sample's cell subset or site label stands for: CD45RA+CCR7+. The nucleotide sequence is given as TGTGCCAGCAGCGGTCACAGGGGGCAAGAGACCCAGTACTTC. Its amino acids are CASSGHRGQETQYF. Here the CDR3 is joined to the reference TRBV9 and TRBJ2-5 genes, and the full variable domain is: DSGVTQTPKHLITATGQRVTLRCSPRSGDLSVYWYQQSLDQGLQFLIQYYNGEERAKGNILERFSAQQFPDLHSELNLSSLELGDSALYFCASSGHRGQETQYFGPGTRLLVL.